The entry below gives a single T cell receptor (beta chain) sequence along with its context. Its antigen is as yet unknown. Distinct nucleotide sequences in the sample also encode this CDR3. The data stem from a study of shared clonotypes between healthy human individuals. Germline V lookup: CDR1 SGHAT, CDR2 FQNNGV. This CDR3 is 12 amino acids long. Trimming stripped 5 bases from V and 2 bases from J, with 6 bases between. General observations from the study: Naive CD4 clonotypes were shared across a handful of donors at roughly 5%. The study's rarefaction showed incomplete sorted-subset sequencing despite large depth.

Each of the donors was a healthy adult who was HIV-negative and had not had a recent acute infection or vaccination. The data were produced by immunoSEQ multiplex PCR, yet TCRdb's version contains in-frame clones alone and is incomplete. This sample carries 2 million to 2.5 million clones, over 90% of them seen once, and the ten largest clones take approximately 0.4%. The chain carries TRBV11-2 and TRBJ2-5, with a tentative D call TRBD1 (5 bases). The TCR originated in a man aged 18 to 29 in good health. Some clones in this sample may be carry-over from other donors' samples. The material sequenced was naive CD4+ T cells from PBMCs. Subset denoted: CD45RA+ positively selected. The CDR3 loop reads CASSRQQETQYF. The CDR3 DNA sequence: TGTGCCAGCAGCCGACAGCAAGAGACCCAGTACTTC.